This is a list of T cell receptor beta chains from one sample in a study of CD8+ T cells in alopecia areata. The protocol was immunoSEQ multiplex PCR, while the TCRdb copy is restricted to in-frame clones and leaves out a portion. The sample lists about 140,000 clones; about 54% were seen once. Sequenced sample: CD4+ T cells sorted from blood. Source of these receptors: a human donor in good health. CDR3s include the opening cysteine and the closing phenylalanine or tryptophan. A D gene is named only where the DNA matches it firmly. Size values are once, few and many counts, or a class for expanded clones, and some rows have none.

CDR3 | DNA | D | J | size | V
CASSAYWDQPQHF | TGTGCCAGTAGTGCATACTGGGATCAGCCCCAGCATTTT | NA | TRBJ1-5 | NA | TRBV19
CASSGNEQYF | TGCGCCAGCAGTGGGAACGAGCAGTACTTC | NA | TRBJ2-7 | few | TRBV10-1
CSVRREQETQYF | TGCAGCGTTAGACGGGAACAAGAGACCCAGTACTTC | NA | TRBJ2-5 | NA | TRBV29-1
CASTKNGQSVIPEAFF | TGTGCCAGCACCAAAAATGGGCAGTCGGTCATCCCAGAAGCTTTCTTT | NA | TRBJ1-1 | NA | TRBV28
CASSSSPPGQYWKTQYF | TGCGCCAGCAGTTCTAGCCCACCGGGACAGTATTGGAAGACCCAGTACTTC | TRBD1 | TRBJ2-5 | NA | TRBV5-1
CAWSGFDEQYF | TGTGCCTGGAGTGGATTCGACGAGCAGTACTTC | NA | TRBJ2-7 | NA | TRBV30
CASSLAQDRHSYEQYF | TGCGCCAGCAGCTTGGCACAGGACCGACACTCCTACGAGCAGTACTTC | NA | TRBJ2-7 | NA | TRBV5-1
CSVWFRGDPYEQYF | TGCAGCGTTTGGTTCCGAGGGGATCCCTACGAGCAGTACTTC | NA | TRBJ2-7 | NA | TRBV29-1
CASTNGGTGNTIYF | TGTGCCAGCACCAACGGGGGGACGGGAAACACCATATATTTT | NA | TRBJ1-3 | few | TRBV6-1
CATSTSGGQETQYF | TGTGCCACCAGTACTAGCGGGGGGCAAGAGACCCAGTACTTC | TRBD2 | TRBJ2-5 | NA | TRBV15
CASSRNRVNEQYF | TGTGCCAGTAGCCGCAACAGGGTTAACGAGCAGTACTTC | NA | TRBJ2-7 | NA | TRBV19
CASSPPGQSFNEQFF | TGCGCCAGCAGCCCTCCGGGACAGAGTTTCAATGAGCAGTTCTTC | TRBD1 | TRBJ2-1 | NA | TRBV5-1
CSGSIFTMNTEAFF | TGCAGCGGTTCGATCTTTACCATGAACACTGAAGCTTTCTTT | NA | TRBJ1-1 | NA | TRBV29-1
CASSLAFGAGYEQYF | TGCGCCAGCAGCTTGGCCTTTGGGGCAGGCTACGAGCAGTACTTC | NA | TRBJ2-7 | few | TRBV5-1
CASSYSSSNTEAFF | TGTGCCAGCAGTTACTCGAGCAGTAACACTGAAGCTTTCTTT | NA | TRBJ1-1 | NA | TRBV6-6
CAWSVSETQYF | TGTGCCTGGAGTGTTTCGGAGACCCAGTACTTC | NA | TRBJ2-5 | NA | TRBV30
CASSYSDPTDTQYF | TGTGCCAGCAGTTACTCGGACCCCACAGATACGCAGTATTTT | NA | TRBJ2-3 | NA | TRBV6-6
CAWRFAWMDTGELFF | TGTGCCTGGAGGTTCGCATGGATGGACACCGGGGAGCTGTTTTTT | NA | TRBJ2-2 | NA | TRBV30
CSVRQEDTGELFF | TGCAGCGTTCGACAGGAAGACACCGGGGAGCTGTTTTTT | NA | TRBJ2-2 | NA | TRBV29-1
CASSVGTSGVEQYF | TGTGCCAGCAGCGTCGGGACTAGCGGGGTCGAGCAGTACTTC | TRBD2 | TRBJ2-7 | few | TRBV7-9
CSVDSDGYTF | TGCAGCGTTGACTCCGATGGCTACACCTTC | NA | TRBJ1-2 | NA | TRBV29-1
CSVGGTGFQETQYF | TGCAGCGTTGGGGGGACAGGGTTCCAAGAGACCCAGTACTTC | TRBD1 | TRBJ2-5 | NA | TRBV29-1
CASSRQAGVLGTQYF | TGCGCCAGCAGCCGTCAGGCGGGAGTGCTGGGGACCCAGTACTTC | TRBD2 | TRBJ2-5 | NA | TRBV4-1